A single sample is the source of the 27 T cell receptor beta chains below, sequenced in a study of CD8+ T cells in alopecia areata. TCR sequencing used cDNA made by reverse transcription of extracted RNA. Libraries were prepared by immunoSEQ multiplex PCR; TCRdb keeps only in-frame clonotypes and omits some of them. The sample carries fewer than 250,000 clones, about 60% recorded once. The input for sequencing was CD4+ T cells sorted from blood, taken at week 0. Receptor source: a human donor with alopecia areata.

V usage is TRBV30 and J usage is TRBJ2-5; the D is unclear. The CDR3 is 13 amino acids. Germline V gives CDR1 GTSNPN, CDR2 SVGIG (reference sequence). Trimming took 4 bases from V and 3 from J, leaving 12 bases between them. The CDR3 region is CAWTKLSEETQYF. The DNA for the CDR3 is TGTGCCTGGACGAAGTTATCGGAAGAGACCCAGTACTTC.

There are a few counts of this clone. The chain employs TRBV4-1 and TRBJ1-2, with D maybe TRBD1 (6 bases). In germline, CDR1 is MGHRA, CDR2 YSYEKL. Trimming cost V 1 base and J 0 bases, with 9 bases left between them. The CDR3 has 15 residues. The CDR3 here is CASSQGTASNYGYTF. The CDR3, as DNA: TGCGCCAGCAGCCAAGGGACAGCCTCTAACTATGGCTACACCTTC.

This chain links TRBV29-1 with TRBJ2-5, with D uncertain. Trimming removed 7 bases from V and 4 bases from J, with 13 bases in between. The CDR3 has 12 residues. CDR1 is SQVTM, CDR2 ANQGSEA, per germline. The CDR3 loop reads CSDHRDGETQYF. The CDR3, as DNA: TGCAGCGACCACAGAGACGGAGAGACCCAGTACTTC.

This clone was observed a few times. CDR3 amino acids: CASSLWQPYNEQFF. CDR3 coding DNA: TGTGCCAGTAGTCTTTGGCAGCCCTACAATGAGCAGTTCTTC. The gene calls are TRBV19 and TRBJ2-1, with D unresolved. CDR3 length equals 14 residues. The ends were cut back, 5 bases at V and 2 bases at J, with 10 bases in the middle. The germline V gene encodes CDR1 LNHDA and CDR2 SQIVND (reference sequence).

As to this clone: A much bigger clone sits one base away, suggesting this may be a read error. J is TRBJ2-3 and V is TRBV7-9; D call uncertain. Per the germline V gene, CDR1 is SEHNR and CDR2 is FQNEAQ (reference sequence). V lost 3 bases to trimming and J lost 4 bases, with 2 bases between them. This CDR3 has 11 residues. CDR3 sequence: CASSFADTQYF. CDR3 nucleotides: TGTGCCAGCAGCTTCGCAGATACGCAGTATTTT.

The table lists this clone with a count of one. The chain couples TRBV30 to TRBJ2-1; either TRBD1 or TRBD2 may fit D (5 bases each). CDR3 length equals 13 residues. Deletions cut 5 bases from V and 1 base from J, with 9 bases between. The germline CDR1 and CDR2 sequences are GTSNPN and SVGIG (reference sequence). The CDR3: CAWGTNSYNEQFF. CDR3 coding DNA: TGTGCCTGGGGGACGAATTCCTACAATGAGCAGTTCTTC.

Note on this clone: The junction departs from the called germline gene at one end, perhaps through a read error. V gene TRBV6-1 combines with J gene TRBJ1-5; the match to TRBD1 covers 8 bases. Germline V lookup: CDR1 MNHNS, CDR2 SASEGT. The CDR3 consists of 13 residues. In DNA, the CDR3 is TGTGCCGGCAGGGGGCACAGCAATCAGCCCCAGCATTTT. It is translated as CAGRGHSNQPQHF.

This clone was recorded once. This sequence joins TRBV9 and TRBJ2-5; 8 bases are shared with TRBD1. The CDR3 is 14 residues long. The V segment lost 0 bases and the J segment 3 bases; nucleotides outside the gene matches: 1. Germline loops: CDR1 SGDLS, CDR2 YYNGEE. The chain's CDR3 is CASSVEDREETQYF. In nucleotides, the CDR3 is TGTGCCAGCAGCGTAGAGGACAGGGAAGAGACCCAGTACTTC. Together with reference TRBV9 and TRBJ2-5, the CDR3 gives the full variable domain: DSGVTQTPKHLITATGQRVTLRCSPRSGDLSVYWYQQSLDQGLQFLIQYYNGEERAKGNILERFSAQQFPDLHSELNLSSLELGDSALYFCASSVEDREETQYFGPGTRLLVL.

The chain joins TRBV4-1 to TRBJ2-1; 8 bases line up with TRBD2. Trimming took 6 bases from V and 10 from J; bases not matched to a gene: 29. The CDR3 length is 20 residues. Germline V gene sequence: CDR1 MGHRA, CDR2 YSYEKL. CDR3 in DNA: TGCGCCAGCAGGCTACGTCCCCACCGCGCGGCGGGAGGACGAGAGGGGGAGCAGTTCTTC. Its translation: CASRLRPHRAAGGREGEQFF.

This rearrangement joins TRBV6-1 to TRBJ1-6; D gene uncertain. Germline assignment: CDR1 MNHNS and CDR2 SASEGT. CDR3 size: 18 residues. Trimming took off 2 bases at V and 9 bases at J, with 23 bases between the two ends. In DNA, the CDR3 is TGTGCCAGCAGTGAAACCCGCCGAAGGGCCCCCGTTGGTTCACCCCTCCACTTT. Protein: CASSETRRRAPVGSPLHF.

This clone was found a few times. This chain uses TRBV18 with TRBJ2-7; possible D gene TRBD2, 5 bases. The length of the CDR3 is 13 residues. V shed 3 bases and J shed 3 bases, with 9 bases lying between them. The germline V gene encodes CDR1 KGHSH and CDR2 LQKENI. The CDR3 loop is CASSPDGLYEQYF. CDR3 nucleotides: TGTGCCAGCTCACCGGACGGACTCTACGAGCAGTACTTC.

The chain has TRBV7-2 and TRBJ2-2, with D possibly TRBD2 on 6 matching bases. The CDR3 runs to 16 residues. The V and J ends lost 3 bases and 6 bases respectively, with 17 bases between them. The germline V gene encodes CDR1 SGHTA and CDR2 FQGNSA. DNA for the CDR3: TGTGCCAGCAGCTTGAGTAGTGGGGGGTTCTCCGGGGAGCTGTTTTTT. Amino acid sequence: CASSLSSGGFSGELFF.

The chain links TRBV4-1 to TRBJ2-3, with D possibly TRBD1 on 6 matching bases. Deletions cut 4 bases from V and 2 bases from J, with 13 bases between. This CDR3 is built from 15 residues. The germline V gene has CDR1 MGHRA and CDR2 YSYEKL. The CDR3 DNA follows: TGCGCCAGCAGCCCTCAGGGGCCGAACACAGATACGCAGTATTTT. The encoded protein is CASSPQGPNTDTQYF.

The J gene is TRBJ1-4, the V gene TRBV5-1; 8 bases are a match to TRBD1. The V segment lost 4 bases and the J segment 6 bases; nucleotides outside the gene matches: 8. Germline CDR1 is SGHRS and CDR2 is YFSETQ. The CDR3 covers 15 residues. The CDR3 DNA reads as TGCGCCAGCAGCCCTGACCTGGACAGGGATGAAAAACTGTTTTTT. This codes for CASSPDLDRDEKLFF. The complete variable domain, with remaining parts taken from reference TRBV5-1 and TRBJ1-4, reads KAGVTQTPRYLIKTRGQQVTLSCSPISGHRSVSWYQQTPGQGLQFLFEYFSETQRNKGNFPGRFSGRQFSNSRSEMNVSTLELGDSALYLCASSPDLDRDEKLFFGSGTQLSVL.

The gene calls are TRBV30 and TRBJ1-1; no clear D gene. With 3 bases removed from V and 3 bases from J, the gap between germline ends came to 14 bases. This CDR3 is built from 14 residues. CDR1 and CDR2 from the germline V gene are GTSNPN and SVGIG (reference sequence). The CDR3 nucleotides read TGTGCCTGGAGGGGTTTAGGGTGGGACACTGAAGCTTTCTTT. This translates into CAWRGLGWDTEAFF.

The rearrangement uses TRBV5-6 and TRBJ2-3, with a possible D match to TRBD1 (6 bases). Germline CDR1 SGHDT, CDR2 YYEEEE. The CDR3 totals 13 residues. V lost 2 bases and J lost 7, with 11 bases in between. CDR3 sequence reads: CASSLPQGNTQYF. CDR3 nucleotide sequence: TGTGCCAGCAGCTTACCCCAGGGGAATACGCAGTATTTT.

The chain recombines TRBV18 with TRBJ2-1, with D possibly matching TRBD2 (6 bases). The CDR3 runs to 15 residues. The germline V gene has CDR1 KGHSH and CDR2 LQKENI. V gave up 1 base and J gave up 2 bases, with 9 bases separating them. The CDR3 reads CASSPLEGAYNEQFF. In DNA, the CDR3 is TGTGCCAGCTCACCACTGGAGGGTGCCTACAATGAGCAGTTCTTC.

The rearrangement uses TRBV6-5 and TRBJ2-2, with no clear D. Germline loops: CDR1 MNHEY, CDR2 SVGAGI. The CDR3 totals 12 residues. V was shortened by 8 bases and J by 1 base, with 5 bases between the two germline ends. Here the CDR3 reads CASQGNTGELFF. The CDR3, as DNA: TGTGCCAGCCAAGGGAACACCGGGGAGCTGTTTTTT.

The rearrangement joins TRBV5-4 to TRBJ1-2, with 8 bases lining up with TRBD1. The V segment lost 4 bases and the J segment 4 bases; nucleotides outside the gene matches: 3. CDR1 is SGHNT, CDR2 YYREEE, per germline (reference sequence). The CDR3 is 13 amino acids. The CDR3 loop reads CASSPGTGYGYTF. The CDR3 nucleotides are TGTGCCAGCAGCCCCGGGACAGGCTATGGCTACACCTTC.

The CDR3 nucleotides are TGTGCCAGCAGCAGCACGGGCACTGAAGCTTTCTTT. As protein: CASSSTGTEAFF. The chain employs TRBV5-6 and TRBJ1-1, with no clear D. The length of the CDR3 is 12 residues. V was pared by 4 bases and J by 4 bases, with 8 bases between. Germline V CDR1 and CDR2: SGHDT, YYEEEE.

V gene TRBV5-4 combines with J gene TRBJ2-7; 8 bases are shared with TRBD1. CDR1 and CDR2 (germline): SGHNT, YYREEE (reference sequence). Germline trimming cut 0 bases from V and 0 bases from J; bases unmatched to any gene: 5. This CDR3 contains 16 residues. The CDR3 nucleotides are TGTGCCAGCAGCTTGGGGCACACAGGGGGCTCCTACGAGCAGTACTTC. It encodes CASSLGHTGGSYEQYF.

The CDR3 region is CASSLEGTEAFF. In nucleotides, the CDR3 is TGTGCCAGCAGCTTGGAAGGCACTGAAGCTTTCTTT. The V gene is TRBV5-4, the J gene TRBJ1-1; D not certain. Germline V CDR1 and CDR2: SGHNT, YYREEE (reference sequence). V shed 0 bases and J shed 4 bases, with 4 bases lying between them. The CDR3 is made up of 12 amino acids.

V and J are TRBV7-9 and TRBJ1-1, with D tentatively TRBD1 (6 bases). Trimming took off 5 bases at V and 5 bases at J, with 15 bases between the two ends. This CDR3 is built from 14 residues. CDR1 SEHNR and CDR2 FQNEAQ come from the germline V gene (reference sequence). This CDR3 reads CASSTQRGRTEAFF. CDR3 nucleotide sequence: TGTGCCAGCAGCACTCAAAGGGGGAGGACTGAAGCTTTCTTT.

The V gene is TRBV5-1, the J gene TRBJ1-1, with D tentatively TRBD1 (6 bases). V lost 6 bases, J lost 0 bases, and 12 bases lay in between. CDR1 and CDR2 (germline): SGHRS, YFSETQ. This CDR3 has 14 residues. CDR3 residues: CASKEDSVNTEAFF. CDR3 nucleotides: TGCGCCAGCAAGGAGGACAGCGTGAACACTGAAGCTTTCTTT.

As regards this clone: This sequence may be a read error, since a much larger clone differs from it by one base. This rearrangement joins TRBV7-9 to TRBJ1-4; the D gene is possibly TRBD1 (5 bases). The CDR3 extends over 14 amino acids. The germline gives CDR1 SEHNR, CDR2 FQNEAQ (reference sequence). Between the trimmed V and J ends, which lost 5 bases and 0 bases, there was a span of 7 bases. The CDR3 region is CASSPGSTNEKLFF. The CDR3 nucleotides are TGTGCCAGCAGCCCAGGGTCAACTAATGAAAAACTGTTTTTT.

The chain recombines TRBV12-5 with TRBJ2-2; no clear D gene. The V gene lost 9 bases and the J gene lost 0 bases, with 14 bases spanning the gap. CDR1 and CDR2 from the germline V gene are LGHNT and FRNRAP. CDR3 length: 15 amino acids. Here the CDR3 DNA reads TGTGCTAGGAGAAGACGACCGACGAACACCGGGGAGCTGTTTTTT. It is translated as CARRRRPTNTGELFF.

The DNA for the CDR3 is TGCGCCAGCAGCAACCGACTAGCGGGGGGCATAGATACGCAGTATTTT. Residues: CASSNRLAGGIDTQYF. The chain uses TRBV5-1 and TRBJ2-3; TRBD2 agrees at 13 bases. Germline CDR1 is SGHRS and CDR2 is YFSETQ. The CDR3 contains 16 residues. With 4 bases clipped from V and 5 bases from J, the junction kept 7 bases outside the gene matches.